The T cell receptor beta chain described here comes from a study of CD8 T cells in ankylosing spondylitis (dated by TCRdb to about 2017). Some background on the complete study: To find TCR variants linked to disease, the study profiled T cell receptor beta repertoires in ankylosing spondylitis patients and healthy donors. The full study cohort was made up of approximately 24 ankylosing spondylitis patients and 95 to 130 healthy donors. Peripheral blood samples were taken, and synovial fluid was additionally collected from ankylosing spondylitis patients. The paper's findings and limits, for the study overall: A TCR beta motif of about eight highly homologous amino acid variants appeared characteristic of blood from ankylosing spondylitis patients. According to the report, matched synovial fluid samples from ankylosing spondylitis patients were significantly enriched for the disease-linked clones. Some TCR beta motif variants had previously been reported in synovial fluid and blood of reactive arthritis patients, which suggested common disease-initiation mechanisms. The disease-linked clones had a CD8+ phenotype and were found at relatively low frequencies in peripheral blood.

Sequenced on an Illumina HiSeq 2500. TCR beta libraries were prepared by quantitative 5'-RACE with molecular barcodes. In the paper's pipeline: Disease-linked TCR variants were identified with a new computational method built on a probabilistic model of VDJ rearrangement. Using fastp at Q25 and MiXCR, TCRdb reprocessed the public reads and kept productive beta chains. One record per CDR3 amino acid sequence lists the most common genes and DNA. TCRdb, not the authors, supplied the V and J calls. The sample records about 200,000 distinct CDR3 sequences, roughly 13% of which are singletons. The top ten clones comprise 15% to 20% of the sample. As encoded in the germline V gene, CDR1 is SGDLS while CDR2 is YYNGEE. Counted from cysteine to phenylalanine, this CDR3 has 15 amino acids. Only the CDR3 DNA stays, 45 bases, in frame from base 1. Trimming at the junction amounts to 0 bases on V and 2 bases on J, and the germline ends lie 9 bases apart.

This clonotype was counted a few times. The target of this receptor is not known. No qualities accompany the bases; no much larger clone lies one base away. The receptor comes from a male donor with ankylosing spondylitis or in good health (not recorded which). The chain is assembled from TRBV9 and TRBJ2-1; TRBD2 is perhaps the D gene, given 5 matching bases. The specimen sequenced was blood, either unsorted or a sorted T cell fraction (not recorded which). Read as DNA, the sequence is TGTGCCAGCAGCGTAGGGTCCGGGGCCTACAATGAGCAGTTCTTC. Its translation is CASSVGSGAYNEQFF.